This T cell receptor beta chain stems from a study of blood T cell repertoires in COVID-19. Study-level background: T cells, B-cell-depleted T cells, or PBMCs provided the cDNA or gDNA that served as material.

Those enrolled in Seattle joined during active infection and were followed longitudinally afterward. Only in-frame clones appear in the TCRdb table, and some are missing; sequencing was by immunoSEQ multiplex PCR. The sample has a few hundred thousand clones, 86% seen once. With 3 bases removed from V and 4 bases from J, the gap between germline ends came to 9 bases. The CDR3 is made up of 13 amino acids. Germline lookup yields CDR1 SGHDN and CDR2 FVKESK. The source is a woman in her forties or fifties with COVID-19, enrolled during active disease. Sequenced sample: peripheral blood. The gene calls are TRBV14 and TRBJ1-2; tentative D call: TRBD1 (5 bases). The CDR3 DNA is TGTGCCAGCAGCCAGACAGAGAGCTATGGCTACACCTTC. Its protein product is CASSQTESYGYTF.